This TCR beta chain was captured in a study of beta chain features in type 1 diabetes. Findings and caveats of the study: Significant though moderate, a shortening of TCRB CDR3s appeared in all four CD4+ subsets of Type 1 diabetes patients.

What was sequenced were expressed TCRB transcripts, since all of the isolated RNA had been reverse transcribed. Clones were sequenced by immunoSEQ multiplex PCR, and TCRdb holds only the in-frame ones, with some missing. The sample includes about 280,000 clones, approximately 16% seen only once; the top ten take 0.015% to 0.017%. CDR1 SQVTM and CDR2 ANQGSEA come from the germline V gene. The CDR3 has 14 amino acids. V was shortened by 1 base and J by 7 bases, with 17 bases between the two germline ends. This clone was observed a few times. Its target is unknown. Sequencing used naive CD4+ T cells from blood. The clonotype was recovered from a man between 18 and 35 years old with type 1 diabetes. The genes are TRBV29-1 and TRBJ2-7; perhaps TRBD1 as D (6 bases). CDR3 in DNA: TGCAGCGTTGAAGGCCACCTACAGGGAATGGAGCAGTACTTC. Translated, it gives CSVEGHLQGMEQYF.